Below, 21 T cell receptor beta chains from the same sample are listed, as sequenced in a study of cytomegalovirus exposure and HLA in healthy donors. Produced via immunoSEQ multiplex PCR; TCRdb's table is partial and in-frame only. The table records 150,000 to 250,000 clones, around 80% of them present only once. The specimen sequenced was PBMCs. These receptors all stem from a woman under 40 in good health and CMV-seronegative.

This clone was found once. This sequence joins TRBV2 and TRBJ2-3; 10 positions match TRBD2. The trim removed 6 bases at V and 5 bases at J, leaving 8 bases unmatched. The CDR3 contains 15 residues. CDR1 and CDR2 from the germline V gene are SNHLY and FYNNEI. CDR3 in amino acids: CASRKGAGGQDTQYF. The CDR3 DNA follows: TGTGCCAGCAGGAAGGGAGCGGGGGGGCAAGATACGCAGTATTTT.

The gene calls are TRBV30 and TRBJ1-2; TRBD1 might be the D (5 bases). Deletions cut 1 base from V and 1 base from J, with 13 bases between. The germline V gene encodes CDR1 GTSNPN and CDR2 SVGIG (reference sequence). This CDR3 has 15 amino acids. The CDR3 region is CAWSAPRGGNYGYTF. The DNA for the CDR3 is TGTGCCTGGAGTGCCCCACGCGGGGGTAACTATGGCTACACCTTC.

V usage is TRBV7-6 and J usage is TRBJ2-3, with 7 bases aligning to TRBD2. This CDR3 has 16 amino acids. J gave up 3 bases and V 4 bases, and 10 bases lay outside the gene matches. Germline CDR1 reads SGHVS; CDR2 reads FNYEAQ. The CDR3 region has the DNA TGTGCCAGCAGCTCGAGAGCGGGAATGAGGACAGATACGCAGTATTTT. Its translation is CASSSRAGMRTDTQYF.

The rearrangement joins TRBV6-5 to TRBJ1-1, with D possibly matching TRBD1 (5 bases). Trimming pared 5 bases from V and 0 bases from J, leaving 10 bases between. Germline values: CDR1 MNHEY, CDR2 SVGAGI. CDR3 length: 14 residues. In DNA form, the CDR3 reads TGTGCCAGCAGTCCCTCGACAGTGAACACTGAAGCTTTCTTT. Protein: CASSPSTVNTEAFF.

The chain employs TRBV6-1 and TRBJ2-6; perhaps TRBD1 as D (5 bases). This CDR3 has 19 residues. V lost 2 bases, J lost 2 bases, and 19 bases lay in between. Germline CDR1 is MNHNS and CDR2 is SASEGT. In DNA form, the CDR3 reads TGTGCCAGCAGTGAATCTCCTGCAGGGTCTTTACCTGGGGCCAACGTCCTGACTTTC. As protein: CASSESPAGSLPGANVLTF.

The chain carries TRBV18 and TRBJ1-2; D ambiguous. The CDR3 extends over 15 amino acids. Germline V gene sequence: CDR1 KGHSH, CDR2 LQKENI. Trimming cost V 5 bases and J 0 bases, with 13 bases left between them. The CDR3: CASSSAGATNYGYTF. The CDR3 coding sequence is TGTGCCAGCTCATCAGCAGGCGCAACTAACTATGGCTACACCTTC. Supplemented by reference TRBV18 and TRBJ1-2, the full variable domain reads NAGVMQNPRHLVRRRGQEARLRCSPMKGHSHVYWYRQLPEEGLKFMVYLQKENIIDESGMPKERFSAEFPKEGPSILRIQQVVRGDSAAYFCASSSAGATNYGYTFGSGTRLTVV.

This chain joins TRBV19 and TRBJ2-7, with 7 nucleotides matching TRBD1. CDR3 size: 18 residues. Losses at the gene ends were 1 base for V and 0 bases for J; bases not matched to a gene: 12. The germline V gene has CDR1 LNHDA and CDR2 SQIVND (reference sequence). CDR3 sequence (DNA): TGTGCCAGTAGTATAGCCCAGCCCGGGACAGCCTTCTCCTACGAGCAGTACTTC. Translated: CASSIAQPGTAFSYEQYF. Looking up the rest from reference TRBV19 and TRBJ2-7 gives the full variable domain: DGGITQSPKYLFRKEGQNVTLSCEQNLNHDAMYWYRQDPGQGLRLIYYSQIVNDFQKGDIAEGYSVSREKKESFPLTVTSAQKNPTAFYLCASSIAQPGTAFSYEQYFGPGTRLTVT.

The chain links TRBV21-1 to TRBJ1-6. TRBV21-1 is tagged as a pseudogene. The CDR3 runs 13 residues. CDR3 residues: CASSKGINSPLHF. The DNA of the CDR3 is TGTGCCAGCAGCAAAGGTATAAATTCACCCCTCCACTTT.

This clone was detected a few times. This chain connects TRBV7-9 to TRBJ2-7; D unclear. From germline, CDR1 is SEHNR and CDR2 FQNEAQ (reference sequence). This CDR3 has 11 amino acids. Trimming took off 5 bases at V and 7 bases at J, with 9 bases between the two ends. CDR3 loop: CASSDIREQYF. In DNA form, the CDR3 reads TGTGCCAGCAGCGATATACGGGAGCAGTACTTC. The full variable domain, rest sourced from reference TRBV7-9 and TRBJ2-7, is DTGVSQNPRHKITKRGQNVTFRCDPISEHNRLYWYRQTLGQGPEFLTYFQNEAQLEKSRLLSDRFSAERPKGSFSTLEIQRTEQGDSAMYLCASSDIREQYFGPGTRLTVT.

In its sample, this clone was seen once. V and J are TRBV5-1 and TRBJ2-3; 9 bases match TRBD1. After removal of 6 bases from V and 6 bases from J, the junction contained 8 bases not matched to a gene. The germline gives CDR1 SGHRS, CDR2 YFSETQ. The CDR3 is 14 amino acids. DNA for the CDR3: TGCGCCAGCAAACAGGGGGCGCTCAGCGATACGCAGTATTTT. It encodes CASKQGALSDTQYF.

The rearrangement links TRBV29-1 to TRBJ2-2; D is possibly TRBD2 (6 bases). Germline CDR1 and CDR2: SQVTM and ANQGSEA. V was cut by 4 bases and J by 1 base, with 10 bases left in between. This CDR3 has 14 residues. The DNA for the CDR3 is TGCAGCGTTGTCCGGGGGAAGAACACCGGGGAGCTGTTTTTT. Protein: CSVVRGKNTGELFF.

The rearrangement links TRBV7-9 to TRBJ2-7; TRBD1 matches 7 bases. The CDR3 is made up of 14 amino acids. V lost 4 bases, J lost 5 bases, and 8 bases stayed unmatched. The germline CDR1 and CDR2 sequences are SEHNR and FQNEAQ (reference sequence). In nucleotides, the CDR3 is TGTGCCAGCAGCTGGGGAAGGGGGCCCGACGAGCAGTACTTC. This gives the protein CASSWGRGPDEQYF.

The chain carries TRBV2 and TRBJ2-7; maybe TRBD1 (8 bases). Trimming shortened V by 6 bases and J by 5 bases, and 17 bases separated the two germline ends. In germline, CDR1 is SNHLY, CDR2 FYNNEI. The length of the CDR3 is 14 residues. The CDR3: CASRRQGRVHEQYF. The CDR3 coding sequence is TGTGCCAGCAGGAGACAGGGGAGGGTACACGAGCAGTACTTC.

This clone was recorded only once. CDR3 in amino acids: CASSDRSGANVLTF. CDR3 bases: TGTGCCAGCAGCGACAGGTCTGGGGCCAACGTCCTGACTTTC. The V and J genes are TRBV9 and TRBJ2-6, with D possibly TRBD1 on 5 matching bases. Germline V gene sequence: CDR1 SGDLS, CDR2 YYNGEE. Trimming pared 3 bases from V and 1 base from J, leaving 5 bases between. The CDR3 consists of 14 residues.

The chain recombines TRBV5-1 with TRBJ2-3, with 14 bases aligning to TRBD2. Per germline, CDR1 SGHRS and CDR2 YFSETQ. CDR3 length: 16 amino acids. Unmatched junction bases numbered 5, after V lost 4 bases and J lost 4 bases. This CDR3 is CASSVGLAGGADTQYF. The CDR3 DNA reads TGCGCCAGCAGCGTCGGACTAGCGGGGGGCGCAGATACGCAGTATTTT.

The CDR3 coding sequence is TGTGCCAGCAGATCCGGGACAAGCAATCAGCCCCAGCATTTT. This sequence encodes CASRSGTSNQPQHF. The chain joins TRBV2 to TRBJ1-5, with a tentative D call TRBD1 (6 bases). Germline V lookup: CDR1 SNHLY, CDR2 FYNNEI. V was shortened by 6 bases and J by 1 base, with 10 bases between the two germline ends. The CDR3 contains 14 residues.

The V call is TRBV15, the J call TRBJ1-5; 9 bases line up with TRBD1. Germline-derived CDR1 and CDR2 are LNHNV and YYDKDF (reference sequence). Unmatched junction bases numbered 11, after V lost 9 bases and J lost 2 bases. This CDR3 has 16 residues. This chain's CDR3 is CATRLQGARGNQPQHF. In DNA, the CDR3 is TGTGCCACTAGATTACAGGGGGCGCGGGGCAATCAGCCCCAGCATTTT.

V gene TRBV29-1 combines with J gene TRBJ2-1, with 9 bases identical to TRBD2. Germline trimming cut 2 bases from V and 10 bases from J; bases unmatched to any gene: 12. The CDR3 consists of 15 residues. Germline V lookup: CDR1 SQVTM, CDR2 ANQGSEA. The CDR3 coding sequence is TGCAGCGTTGAACAGAGACTAGCGGACGTGGGGGAGCAGTTCTTC. Amino acid sequence: CSVEQRLADVGEQFF.

The J gene is TRBJ1-5, the V gene TRBV6-5; no firm D call. Germline V gene lookup returns CDR1 MNHEY and CDR2 SVGAGI. This CDR3 is 13 amino acids long. The V and J ends lost 4 bases and 5 bases respectively, with 9 bases between them. DNA of the CDR3: TGTGCCAGCAGTTCGACACACGATCAGCCCCAGCATTTT. Translating it yields CASSSTHDQPQHF.

V is TRBV29-1 and J is TRBJ2-3; 8 bases fit TRBD2. With 0 bases clipped from V and 0 bases from J, the junction kept 5 bases outside the gene matches. The CDR3 is 16 amino acids. Germline V gene sequence: CDR1 SQVTM, CDR2 ANQGSEA. Here the CDR3 reads CSVEDRWTSSTDTQYF. The CDR3, as DNA: TGCAGCGTTGAAGATCGGTGGACTAGCAGCACAGATACGCAGTATTTT.

This clone came up once. The chain recombines TRBV5-1 with TRBJ2-7; 7 nucleotides match TRBD2. V lost 3 bases and J lost 1; bases outside the gene matches: 4. CDR3 length: 14 residues. Looked up from germline, CDR1 is SGHRS and CDR2 is YFSETQ. Here the CDR3 reads CASSSGLVSYEQYF. In DNA form, the CDR3 reads TGCGCCAGCAGCTCCGGACTAGTATCCTACGAGCAGTACTTC.